This TCR beta chain was documented in a study of blood T cells in healthy people across ages. Study-level information: Per every two T cells, about one barcoded beta molecule was captured by template switching. Broader study findings: Unsorted PBMC input precluded a conclusive naive versus antigen-experienced comparison. While age rose, TCR beta diversity per million T cells dropped in a roughly linear way.

Looked up from germline, CDR1 is MNHEY and CDR2 is SVGEGT. The CDR3 consists of 11 residues. It was with a sample-barcoded 5' primer and a J-beta primer mix that a second PCR of roughly 7 to 12 cycles was run. Every cDNA molecule carried a tag from a template-switch adaptor bearing 12 random nucleotides. TCRdb re-derived calls from the 5' RACE reads in MiXCR, one entry per CDR3 protein. The sample shows 1.2 million to 1.5 million distinct CDR3 sequences, about 40% of them seen only once. This clonotype occurred once. Its antigen is still unknown. This TCR came from a young woman in good health. This sequence joins TRBV6-2 or TRBV6-3 and TRBJ2-5; TRBD1 is a possible D gene (6 bases). TRBJ2-1 explains the end of the DNA better; the J call may be wrong. The sample taken for sequencing was blood. The CDR3 nucleotides read TGTGCCAGCGGTGGGGGCCGGGGGCAGTTCTTC. It specifies CASGGGRGQFF.